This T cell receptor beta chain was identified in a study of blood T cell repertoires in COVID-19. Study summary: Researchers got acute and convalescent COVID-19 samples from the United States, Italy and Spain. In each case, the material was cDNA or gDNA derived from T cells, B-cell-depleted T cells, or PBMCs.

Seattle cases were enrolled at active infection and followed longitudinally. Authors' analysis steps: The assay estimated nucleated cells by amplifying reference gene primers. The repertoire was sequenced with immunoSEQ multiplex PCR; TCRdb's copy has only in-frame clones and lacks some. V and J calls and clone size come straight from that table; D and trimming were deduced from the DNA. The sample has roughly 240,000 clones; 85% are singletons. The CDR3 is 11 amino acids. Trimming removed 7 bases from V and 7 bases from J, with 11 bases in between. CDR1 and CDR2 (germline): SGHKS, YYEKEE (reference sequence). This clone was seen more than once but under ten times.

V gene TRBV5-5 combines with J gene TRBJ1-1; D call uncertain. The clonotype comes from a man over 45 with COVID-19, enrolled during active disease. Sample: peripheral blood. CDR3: CASSRVDEAFF. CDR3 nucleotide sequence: TGTGCCAGCTCGAGGGTAGATGAAGCTTTCTTT. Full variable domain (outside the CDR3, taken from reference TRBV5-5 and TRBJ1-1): DAGVTQSPTHLIKTRGQQVTLRCSPISGHKSVSWYQQVLGQGPQFIFQYYEKEERGRGNFPDRFSARQFPNYSSELNVNALLLGDSALYLCASSRVDEAFFGQGTRLTVV.